Sequencing of this TCR beta chain was carried out in a study of blood T cell repertoires in COVID-19. In the study overall: Acute and convalescent COVID-19 specimens originated in the United States, Italy and Spain. Sample material is recorded as cDNA or gDNA derived from T cells, B-cell-depleted T cells, or PBMCs.

In the authors' methods: Reference gene primer amplification in the assay estimated nucleated cell counts. Profiled with immunoSEQ multiplex PCR; TCRdb holds only in-frame clones, not every one. The V and J calls and clone size are taken from that table; D and trimming were inferred from the DNA. The sample includes roughly 150,000 clones, approximately 88% of them seen just once. Sequencing was performed on peripheral blood. The origin of this receptor is a man aged 60 to 75 with acute or convalescent COVID-19.

This CDR3 is CASSHTRGQVYTF. CDR3 sequence (DNA): TGTGCCAGCAGCCATACCCGGGGACAGGTCTACACCTTC. The chain employs TRBV3-1 (or the pseudogene TRBV3-2) and TRBJ1-2; 8 positions agree with TRBD1. Losses at the gene ends were 3 bases for V and 10 bases for J; bases not matched to a gene: 7. The CDR3 is 13 amino acids. Germline V CDR1 and CDR2: LGHDT, YNNKEL (reference sequence).